This is a list of T cell receptor beta chains from one sample in a study of blood T cells in healthy people across ages. TCRdb itself ran the 5' RACE reads through MiXCR, one entry per CDR3 protein. The sample lists some 1.4 million distinct CDR3 sequences; 35% to 45% were seen once. The sequenced sample was blood. These receptors all stem from a woman between 18 and 30 years old in good health. Each CDR3 is given with its conserved first and last residue. D genes are given only for firm matches. Some rows have no size entry. The others give once, few or many, or a class for an expanded clone.

- - TRBJ1-2 TRBV5-5 TGTGCCAGCAAGGTGGGGGGTAAACTTGGCTACACCTTC CASKVGGKLGYTF
- - TRBJ2-7 TRBV29-1 TGCAGCGTTGAGCGGTACAGGGCCGGGACCTACAATGAGCAGTACTTC CSVERYRAGTYNEQYF
TRBD2 - TRBJ2-1 TRBV7-2 TGTGCCATCAGGCCCAGCGGGATCTCCTACAATGAGCAGTTCTTC CAIRPSGISYNEQFF
- few TRBJ2-1 TRBV20-1 TGCAGTGCTCTTACAGGGCGTTCGGGCAATGAGCAGTTCTTC CSALTGRSGNEQFF
TRBD1 - TRBJ2-7 TRBV9 TGTGCCAGCAGCCCCAGGGAAGGGACAGGGCCCTACGAGCAGTACTTC CASSPREGTGPYEQYF
- - TRBJ1-5 TRBV3-1 TGTGCCAGCAGCCAAGGTCTAGGAGGTCAACAGCCCCAGCATTTT CASSQGLGGQQPQHF
TRBD1 once TRBJ1-2 TRBV11-2 TGTGCCAGCAACCAAAACAGGGGGCGCAGGGATGGCTACACCTTC CASNQNRGRRDGYTF
TRBD1 few TRBJ2-7 TRBV7-2 TGTGCCAGCAGCGCCCAAACAGGGGTGAGCTCCTACGAGCAGTACTTC CASSAQTGVSSYEQYF
- - TRBJ1-2 TRBV9 TGTGCCAGCAGCCGACCCTACCCGGGGGACTATGGCTACACCTTC CASSRPYPGDYGYTF
TRBD2 few TRBJ2-3 TRBV20-1 TGCAGTGCGGCGGGGGTAGCGGGAGTTTCAGATACGCAGTATTTT CSAAGVAGVSDTQYF
- - TRBJ1-2 TRBV7-9 TGTGCCAGCAGCTTAGAGTCCTCGGCCTACTATGGCTACACCTTC CASSLESSAYYGYTF
- - TRBJ1-1 TRBV20-1 TGCAGTGCTAGGGCGGGAATCACTGAAGCTTTCTTT CSARAGITEAFF
TRBD1 few TRBJ2-3 TRBV7-9 TGTGCCAGCGCGGACAGGGGGACAGATACGCAGTATTTT CASADRGTDTQYF
- - TRBJ2-1 TRBV7-2 TGTGCCAGCAGCTTAGCCGGGAGCGTCTCCTACAATGAGCAGTTCTTC CASSLAGSVSYNEQFF
- - TRBJ1-2 TRBV11-2 TGTGCCAGCAGTCACCAGGGTAGGGGCGGCACGGTCAAATATGGCTACACCTTC CASSHQGRGGTVKYGYTF
TRBD1 - TRBJ2-7 TRBV27 TGTGCCAGCAGCTGGGACAGGAATCAATACGAGCAGTACTTC CASSWDRNQYEQYF
- - TRBJ1-5 TRBV9 TGTGCCAGCAGCCTAAGGGAGGGTCCTCAGCCCCAGCATTTT CASSLREGPQPQHF
- - TRBJ2-4 TRBV28 TGTGCCAGCAGGTTAAGTACAGGCGTGAACATTCAGTACTTC CASRLSTGVNIQYF
- - TRBJ1-2 TRBV28 TGTGCCAGCAGTGCCAGTGTGGACTATGGCTACACCTTC CASSASVDYGYTF
TRBD1 few TRBJ1-2 TRBV7-3 TGTGCCAGCAGCCCAGGGACAGAGGCCGGCTACACCTTC CASSPGTEAGYTF
TRBD2 - TRBJ2-1 TRBV20-1 TGCAGTGCTAGTGTGACTAGCGGTAAAGTCGGCTACAATGAGCAGTTCTTC CSASVTSGKVGYNEQFF
- - TRBJ2-3 TRBV20-1 TGCAGTGCTAGAGATTGGCTCCTCGGGGCTGCCACAGATACGCAGTATTTT CSARDWLLGAATDTQYF
- - TRBJ1-1 TRBV4-1 TGCGCCAGCAGCCAAGAAGACCCTAACGGACCGAACACTGAAGCTTTCTTT CASSQEDPNGPNTEAFF
TRBD2 - TRBJ2-1 TRBV5-1 TGCGCCAGCAGCTTTGGACTAGCCTATGAGCAGTTCTTC CASSFGLAYEQFF
TRBD2 few TRBJ2-7 TRBV12-3/TRBV12-4 TGTGCCAGCAGTTTCCCCAGCGGGGGGGCCTACGAGCAGTACTTC CASSFPSGGAYEQYF
TRBD1 few TRBJ1-4 TRBV5-1 TGCGCCAGCAGCCTCGGACAGGATGAAAAACTGTTTTTT CASSLGQDEKLFF
TRBD2 few TRBJ2-1 TRBV20-1 TGCAGTGCTAGACTAGCGGGAGCCCTGAATGAGCAGTTCTTC CSARLAGALNEQFF
TRBD2 few TRBJ2-1 TRBV7-9 TGTGCCAGCAGCTCCCCCCTCCTAGCGGGGAGCAATGAGCAGTTCTTC CASSSPLLAGSNEQFF
- few TRBJ2-7 TRBV2 TGTGCCAGCCTTGTCAGTCGTTACGAGCAGTACTTC CASLVSRYEQYF
- - TRBJ1-2 TRBV7-2 TGTGCCAGCAGCTTAGAGGCGGGGGCGGGGTATGGCTACACCTTC CASSLEAGAGYGYTF
- - TRBJ2-5 TRBV4-1 TGCGCCAGCAGCCTCCCGGGACCCCTAGAGACCCAGTACTTC CASSLPGPLETQYF
- - TRBJ2-7 TRBV7-9 TGTGCCAGCAGCTTACAGGACATTGACGAGCAGTACTTC CASSLQDIDEQYF
TRBD2 - TRBJ2-1 TRBV15 TGTGCCACCAGCAGAGATCGAGGACTAGGTGCCAATGAGCAGTTCTTC CATSRDRGLGANEQFF
TRBD1 - TRBJ2-3 TRBV20-1 TGCAGTGCTCCACTAACACAGGGGGCTACAGATACGCAGTATTTT CSAPLTQGATDTQYF
- many TRBJ1-1 TRBV4-1 TGCGCCAGCAGCCAAGATTGGGGGGTCAGTCGCACTGAAGCTTTCTTT CASSQDWGVSRTEAFF
TRBD1 - TRBJ2-1 TRBV12-5 TGTGCTAGTGGTCAAGACAGGGGAGAGCAGTTCTTC CASGQDRGEQFF
- - TRBJ2-7 TRBV28 TGTGCCGGCAGTTTATCTTCGGTACCCGCAACCTACGAGCAGTACTTC CAGSLSSVPATYEQYF
- - TRBJ2-7 TRBV6-5 TGTGCCAGCAGTTACGAGCCGGGCTCAGGGGGGGCGAAAGGCTACTTCTCCTACGAGCAGTACTTC CASSYEPGSGGAKGYFSYEQYF
TRBD2 once TRBJ2-2 TRBV5-1 TGCGCCAGCAGCCTGACTAGCGGGACAAGCACCGGGGAGCTGTTTTTT CASSLTSGTSTGELFF
- few TRBJ1-3 TRBV15 TGTGCCACCAGCAGAGATTGGCCTGGCTCTGGAAACACCATATATTTT CATSRDWPGSGNTIYF
TRBD2 - TRBJ2-1 TRBV14 TGTGCCAGCAGCCATCAGGGACGTCCGGCGGGAGTGTCCTACAATGAGCAGTTCTTC CASSHQGRPAGVSYNEQFF
TRBD1 few TRBJ2-6 TRBV5-6 TGTGCCAGTTTTCGAGGGACAGCGAGCTCTGGGGCCAACGTCCTGACTTTC CASFRGTASSGANVLTF
TRBD2 few TRBJ2-1 TRBV10-2 TGCGCCAGCAGTGGTAATAGCGGGAGGCTGCAGTTCTTC CASSGNSGRLQFF
- - TRBJ1-1 TRBV11-2 TGTGCCTTGGGTGGGACACTGAACACTGAAGCTTTCTTT CALGGTLNTEAFF
- few TRBJ1-2 TRBV20-1 TGCAGTGCTAGAGATGCAGGTGTAAACTATGGCTACACCTTC CSARDAGVNYGYTF
- few TRBJ2-7 TRBV6-1 TGTGCCAGCAGTGAAGCGGCACAGCCCTACGAGCAGTACTTC CASSEAAQPYEQYF
- - TRBJ1-4 TRBV3-1 TGTGCCAGCAGCTTTGGGACACCCAAGGGAAAACTGTTTTTT CASSFGTPKGKLFF
- - TRBJ2-7 TRBV10-2 TGCACCAGCAGTGAGACCCTCGAGCAGTACTTC CTSSETLEQYF
- many TRBJ2-1 TRBV11-1 TGTGCCAGCAGCTTCGGCGGAGCACTTCGCAATGAGCAGTTCTTC CASSFGGALRNEQFF
- - TRBJ2-7 TRBV7-9 TGTGCCAGCAGCTCATCGACGGCCTACGAGCAGTACTTC CASSSSTAYEQYF
TRBD2 - TRBJ2-1 TRBV6-6 TGTGCCAGCAGCTCCTCCGGGGTAGCGGGAGGGAATGAGCAGTTCTTC CASSSSGVAGGNEQFF
- - TRBJ2-5 TRBV6-2/TRBV6-3 TGTGCCAGCAGTTACTCGACCGGGACCTTAGGTGAGCAGTACTTC CASSYSTGTLGEQYF
TRBD1 - TRBJ1-5 TRBV5-5 TGTGCCAGCAGCTTATGGACAGGGGAGTATCAGCCCCAGCATTTT CASSLWTGEYQPQHF
TRBD1 - TRBJ1-6 TRBV29-1 TGCAGCGTACGACAGGGGACGTACTCACCCCTCCACTTT CSVRQGTYSPLHF
- few TRBJ2-7 TRBV7-8 TGTGCCAGCAGCCTCCGGGACTCAAACTCCTACGAGCAGTACTTC CASSLRDSNSYEQYF